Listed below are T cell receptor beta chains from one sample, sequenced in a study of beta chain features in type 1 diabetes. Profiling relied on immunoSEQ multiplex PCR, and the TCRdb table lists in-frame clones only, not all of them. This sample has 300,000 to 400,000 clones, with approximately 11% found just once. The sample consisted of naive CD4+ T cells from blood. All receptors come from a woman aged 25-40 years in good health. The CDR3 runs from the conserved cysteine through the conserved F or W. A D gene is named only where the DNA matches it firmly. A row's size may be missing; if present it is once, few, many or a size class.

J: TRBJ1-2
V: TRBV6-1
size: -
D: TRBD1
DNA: TGTGCCAGCAGTGATTTCGCCGGGACAGGGCGGTATGGCTACACCTTC
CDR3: CASSDFAGTGRYGYTF

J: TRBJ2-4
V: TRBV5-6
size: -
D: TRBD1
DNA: TGTGCCAGCAGCTTGGACAGGGGGATTGACATTCAGTACTTC
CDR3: CASSLDRGIDIQYF

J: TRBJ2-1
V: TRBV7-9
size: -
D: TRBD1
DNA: TGTGCCAGCAGCCCTGGGACAGGGGGGATTCAGTTCTTC
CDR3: CASSPGTGGIQFF

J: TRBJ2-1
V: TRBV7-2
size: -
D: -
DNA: TGTGCCAGCAGCTGGATTGACAGTAGAGAGCAGTTCTTC
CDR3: CASSWIDSREQFF

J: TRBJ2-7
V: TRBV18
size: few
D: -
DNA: TGTGCCAGCTCACCACCCTCGGGAGACCCCTACGAGCAGTACTTC
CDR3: CASSPPSGDPYEQYF

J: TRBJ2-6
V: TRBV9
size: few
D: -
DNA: TGTGCCAGCAGCGTAGCGACACTCTCTGGGGCCAACGTCCTGACTTTC
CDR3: CASSVATLSGANVLTF

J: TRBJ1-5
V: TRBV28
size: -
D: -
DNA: TGTGCCAGCAGCGGTTCGGGGACTGGCAATCAGCCCCAGCATTTT
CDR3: CASSGSGTGNQPQHF

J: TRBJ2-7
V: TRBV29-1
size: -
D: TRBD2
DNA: TGCAGCGCTAGGACTAGGACCTACGAGCAGTACTTC
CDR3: CSARTRTYEQYF

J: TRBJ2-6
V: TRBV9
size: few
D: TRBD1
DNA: TGTGCCAGCACCTCACAGGGGGCGGTTGGGGCCAACGTCCTGACTTTC
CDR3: CASTSQGAVGANVLTF

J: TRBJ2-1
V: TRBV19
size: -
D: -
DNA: TGTGCCAGTAGTACCCAGCGGAGCTCCTACAATGAGCAGTTCTTC
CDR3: CASSTQRSSYNEQFF

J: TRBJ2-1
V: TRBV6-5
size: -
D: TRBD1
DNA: TGTGCCAGCAGTTTCCGGGACAGGGCCTACAATGAGCAGTTCTTC
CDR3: CASSFRDRAYNEQFF

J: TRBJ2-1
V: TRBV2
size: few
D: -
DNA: TGTGCCAGCAGGGCCGAGGGACACCGGTTTGATGAGCAGTTCTTC
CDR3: CASRAEGHRFDEQFF

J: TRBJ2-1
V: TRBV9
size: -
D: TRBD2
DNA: TGTGCCAGCAGCGCCCTAGCGGGAGGGGACAATGAGCAGTTCTTC
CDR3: CASSALAGGDNEQFF

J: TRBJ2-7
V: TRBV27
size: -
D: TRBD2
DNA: TGTGCCAGCAGTTTTAAAGCGGGACTTTCGCTCTACGAGCAGTACTTC
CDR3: CASSFKAGLSLYEQYF

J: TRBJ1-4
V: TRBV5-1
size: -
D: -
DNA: TGCGCCAGCAGCTTGGCGGGAGAAAAACTGTTTTTT
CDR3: CASSLAGEKLFF